This TCR beta chain was documented in a study of blood T cells in healthy people across ages. Study results and caveats: There was a strong correlation between TCR beta diversity and naive T cell percentage. CMV status of donors was not determined, possibly confounding expanded clonotype changes.

A remark on this clonotype: The antigen is not known.

The CDR3 consists of 15 residues. The V segment lost 6 bases and the J segment 5 bases; nucleotides outside the gene matches: 9. The V gene's germline CDR1 is MNHNY and CDR2 SVGAGI (reference sequence). For the second PCR, which ran for about 7 to 11 cycles, a sample-barcoded 5' primer and a J-beta primer mix were used. TCRdb redid the calling of the 5' RACE reads with MiXCR, one entry per CDR3 protein. The sample contains some 1 million distinct CDR3 sequences, more than 40% of which appear only once. Healthy Caucasians from Russia aged roughly 6 to 95 served as donors. Isolation per sample recovered at least 7 million PBMCs.

J is TRBJ1-5 and V is TRBV6-6; 8 bases are shared with TRBD1. This TCR derives from a woman aged 55-69 years in good health. Sequenced: blood. The CDR3, as DNA: TGTGCCAGCAGGAAGACAGGGGTGGTGGATCAGCCCCAGCATTTT. Residues: CASRKTGVVDQPQHF.